The 20 T cell receptor beta chains reported below all come from one sample, sequenced in a study of T cell repertoires in cytomegalovirus infection. TCRdb fed the reads into MiXCR, producing one record per CDR3 protein. The table has 800,000 to 950,000 distinct CDR3 sequences, about 33% seen once. Their target antigens are unknown. This specimen was cultured CD8+ T cells from PBMCs, taken from culture after CMV antigen stimulation. Every receptor here comes from a human donor in good health (CMV status not recorded). Some clones in this sample may be carry-over from other donors' samples.

There are a few counts of this clonotype. CDR3 DNA sequence: TGTGCCAGCAGTGAAGGTACAGCCTACGAGCAGTACGTC. This codes for CASSEGTAYEQYV. V usage is TRBV6-1 and J usage is TRBJ2-7; D unresolved. From germline, CDR1 is MNHNS and CDR2 SASEGT. V shed 1 base and J shed 2 bases, with 6 bases lying between them. CDR3 length: 13 amino acids.

This clonotype was found many times. The rearrangement joins TRBV7-8 to TRBJ2-7; 11 bases match TRBD2. V lost 8 bases to trimming and J lost 6 bases; unmatched junction nucleotides: 6. CDR3 length: 13 amino acids. In germline, CDR1 is SGHVS, CDR2 FQNEAQ. This chain's CDR3 is CASLLAGVGEQYF. In nucleotides, the CDR3 is TGTGCCAGCCTACTAGCGGGGGTTGGCGAGCAGTACTTC.

The rearrangement uses TRBV6-2 or TRBV6-3 and TRBJ1-2, with a weak D call TRBD1 (5 bases). Trimming stripped 5 bases from V and 3 bases from J, with 16 bases between. The CDR3 is made up of 15 amino acids. Germline assignment: CDR1 MNHEY and CDR2 SVGEGT. The CDR3 bases are TGTGCCAGCAGTACCGGACACCCCAGGGACTATGGCTACACCTTC. Residues: CASSTGHPRDYGYTF.

The CDR3 loop reads CASSFGGFGQPQHF. The CDR3 DNA is TGTGCCAGCAGTTTTGGAGGGTTTGGTCAGCCCCAGCATTTT. V and J are TRBV27 and TRBJ1-5, with D unresolved. CDR1 and CDR2 (germline): MNHEY, SMNVEV (reference sequence). This CDR3 is built from 14 residues. Trimming removed 3 bases from V and 6 bases from J, with 12 bases in between.

This clonotype has only a few counts. The chain employs TRBV7-9 and TRBJ1-2, with 8 bases aligning to TRBD1. Unmatched junction bases numbered 6, after V lost 5 bases and J lost 7 bases. Germline V gene sequence: CDR1 SEHNR, CDR2 FQNEAQ (reference sequence). The CDR3 spans 13 residues. The CDR3 DNA follows: TGTGCCAGCAGCCCGACAGGGGATGGTGGCTACACCTTC. Its protein is CASSPTGDGGYTF.

This chain links TRBV20-1 with TRBJ2-4, with 7 bases matching TRBD1. The CDR3 runs 17 residues. Trimming at V came to 1 base and at J to 0 bases, leaving 9 bases not matched to a gene. The V gene's germline CDR1 is DFQATT and CDR2 SNEGSKA (reference sequence). Here the CDR3 DNA reads TGCAGTGCTAGAGTCAGGAGCAGGGGGTTAGCCAAAAACATTCAGTACTTC. Protein sequence: CSARVRSRGLAKNIQYF.

There are a few counts of this clonotype. V and J are TRBV4-1 and TRBJ2-7; 12 bases are shared with TRBD2. Germline V CDR1 and CDR2: MGHRA, YSYEKL. V shed 0 bases and J 2 bases; nucleotides not matched to a gene: 8. This CDR3 is built from 18 residues. The CDR3, as DNA: TGCGCCAGCAGCCAAGACCCACTAGCGGGGGGCGAACCCTACGAGCAGTACGTC. Its translation is CASSQDPLAGGEPYEQYV.

This clonotype was seen a few times. This chain joins TRBV14 and TRBJ1-2; 7 nucleotides line up with TRBD1. The CDR3 is made up of 16 amino acids. Germline V CDR1 and CDR2: SGHDN, FVKESK. J lost 3 bases, V lost 5 bases, and 12 bases had no gene match. This CDR3 reads CASSRDGTVLDYGYTF. The CDR3 DNA follows: TGTGCCAGCAGCAGAGACGGGACAGTACTCGACTATGGCTACACCTTC.

The rearrangement links TRBV28 to TRBJ1-6, with D possibly matching TRBD1 (5 bases). Germline loops: CDR1 MDHEN, CDR2 SYDVKM. Trimming left V 5 bases short and J 7 bases short, with 15 bases between. The CDR3 runs to 15 residues. Here the CDR3 reads CASSGGDWVNSPLHF. The CDR3 region has the DNA TGTGCCAGCAGTGGCGGGGACTGGGTGAATTCACCCCTCCACTTT.

The V gene is TRBV12-3 or TRBV12-4, the J gene TRBJ2-1; D is perhaps TRBD2 (5 bases). V was pared by 5 bases and J by 4 bases, with 15 bases between. This CDR3 spans 15 amino acids. CDR3 nucleotide sequence: TGTGCCAGCAGTACTCAAGGACGGGAATACAATGAGCAGTTCTTC. Translating it yields CASSTQGREYNEQFF.

To note about this clonotype: A read error may produce the germline difference seen at one junction end. The rearrangement links TRBV7-3 to TRBJ2-3; 15 nucleotides match TRBD2. The germline V gene encodes CDR1 SGHTA and CDR2 FQGTGA. The CDR3 covers 16 residues. The CDR3 DNA is TGTGCCAGCCTACCGGGACTAGCGGGGGGCACAAATACGCAGTATTTT. It is translated as CASLPGLAGGTNTQYF.

This clonotype showed up just once. The chain joins TRBV6-5 to TRBJ2-5; the match to TRBD2 covers 9 bases. Germline CDR1 MNHEY, CDR2 SVGAGI. The CDR3 runs to 16 residues. The J segment lost 1 base and the V segment lost 5 bases, leaving 8 bases of the junction unmatched. CDR3: CASSPSGGGAQETQYF. Here the CDR3 DNA reads TGTGCCAGCAGTCCATCTGGCGGGGGGGCCCAAGAGACCCAGTACTTC.

This clonotype was seen many times. The gene calls are TRBV7-6 and TRBJ1-6; D remains unclear. Germline values: CDR1 SGHVS, CDR2 FNYEAQ. CDR3 size: 15 residues. V gave up 5 bases and J gave up 4 bases, with 12 bases separating them. The CDR3, as DNA: TGTGCCAGCAGCCCGAGAAGAGGGTATAATTCACCCCTCCACTTT. Encoded protein: CASSPRRGYNSPLHF.

This chain links TRBV27 with TRBJ2-1, with 9 nucleotides matching TRBD2. Germline lookup yields CDR1 MNHEY and CDR2 SMNVEV (reference sequence). V shed 5 bases, J shed 7 bases, and the junction held 9 bases outside the gene matches. This CDR3 spans 15 amino acids. The CDR3: CASSPWRGGNNEQFF. The CDR3 DNA reads TGTGCCAGCAGTCCCTGGCGGGGGGGAAATAATGAGCAGTTCTTC.

This clonotype has ten or more counts. The rearrangement links TRBV11-3 to TRBJ2-5; either TRBD1 or TRBD2 may fit D (5 bases each). The germline V gene encodes CDR1 SGHNT and CDR2 YENEEA. The V and J ends lost 5 bases and 2 bases respectively, with 12 bases between them. The CDR3 totals 14 residues. The CDR3 here is CASSPGGGQETQYF. CDR3 nucleotides: TGTGCCAGCAGCCCCGGTGGGGGTCAAGAGACCCAGTACTTC.

The chain carries TRBV11-2 and TRBJ2-3; TRBD2 aligns across 7 bases. V trimming: 6 bases; J trimming: 6 bases; junction bases outside the gene matches: 3. The V gene's germline CDR1 is SGHAT and CDR2 FQNNGV. The CDR3 has 12 amino acids. In nucleotides, the CDR3 is TGTGCCAGCAGTTGGACTAGGGATACGCAGTATTTT. Residues: CASSWTRDTQYF. Together with reference TRBV11-2 and TRBJ2-3, the CDR3 gives the full variable domain: EAGVAQSPRYKIIEKRQSVAFWCNPISGHATLYWYQQILGQGPKLLIQFQNNGVVDDSQLPKDRFSAERLKGVDSTLKIQPAKLEDSAVYLCASSWTRDTQYFGPGTRLTVL.

The CDR3 spells CASSLGGQAYEQYV. CDR3 nucleotide sequence: TGTGCCAGCAGCTTAGGCGGTCAGGCCTACGAGCAGTACGTC. The gene calls are TRBV7-9 and TRBJ2-7; D is ambiguous. The germline V gene has CDR1 SEHNR and CDR2 FQNEAQ (reference sequence). Trimming cost V 1 base and J 2 bases, with 9 bases left between them. CDR3 size: 14 residues.

As to this clonotype: This could be a read error, since a much larger clone is one nucleotide away. The chain employs TRBV4-3 and TRBJ2-2; no clear D gene. The CDR3 consists of 15 residues. Germline CDR1 is LGHNA and CDR2 is YSLEER. The germline V and J ends were trimmed by 0 bases and 1 base, with 6 bases remaining between them. DNA for the CDR3: TGCGCCAGCAGCCAAGATGGGGAGAACACCGGGGAGCTGTTTTTT. This translates into CASSQDGENTGELFF.

The chain is built from TRBV4-1 and TRBJ1-5, with a possible D match to TRBD1 (5 bases). This CDR3 has 15 amino acids. Germline values: CDR1 MGHRA, CDR2 YSYEKL. Trimming pared 0 bases from V and 2 bases from J, leaving 8 bases between. The CDR3 reads CASSQEGDGNQPQHF. The CDR3 DNA follows: TGCGCCAGCAGCCAAGAAGGGGATGGCAATCAGCCCCAGCATTTT.

This chain links TRBV6-2 or TRBV6-3 with TRBJ2-1, with 8 bases matching TRBD1. This CDR3 comprises 16 residues. Germline V CDR1 and CDR2: MNHEY, SVGEGT. V shed 5 bases and J 6 bases; nucleotides not matched to a gene: 12. The CDR3 reads CASSLSRSGQGNEQFF. For the CDR3, the DNA is TGTGCCAGCAGTCTAAGCAGGAGTGGACAGGGCAATGAGCAGTTCTTC.